This note documents a single T cell receptor beta chain sequence. This entry is derived from a study of blood T cell repertoires in COVID-19. Authors' data handling: The authors estimated nucleated cell counts from reference gene primer amplification. Using immunoSEQ multiplex PCR, the repertoire was profiled, and TCRdb retains in-frame clones only, with some absent. V and J calls and clone size come straight from that table; D and trimming were deduced from the DNA. In the table there are 110,000 to 150,000 clones, approximately 82% of which are singletons. The V and J ends lost 4 bases and 4 bases, in that order; junction bases with no gene match: 17. This CDR3 has 18 amino acids. Germline V CDR1 and CDR2: SGHNT, YYREEE (reference sequence).

Sequencing input: peripheral blood. The receptor's source is a human donor in a cohort sampled during active COVID-19. The chain has TRBV5-4 and TRBJ2-5, with TRBD2 matching 9 bases. The CDR3 DNA is TGTGCCAGCAGCCCCTACAGCGTTAGCGGGAGAAGGGGAGAGACCCAGTACTTC. Protein sequence: CASSPYSVSGRRGETQYF.